The next 22 T cell receptor beta chains were all read from a single sample in a study of Ad26.COV2.S vaccination and SARS-CoV-2 variants. Treatment specified: roughly 20 received Ad26.COV2.S at low or high dose, single or two shots; roughly five received placebo; per-sample allocation not given. Sampling was performed 63 days after the first vaccine or placebo injection. Sequencing was performed with immunoSEQ multiplex PCR; in TCRdb, only in-frame clones are kept and a portion is missing. Here the sample spans over 400,000 clones, 89% being singletons. The sequencing here drew on peripheral blood, taken in a trial of Ad26.COV2.S vaccine versus placebo. The source of these receptors is a person between 18 and 59 years old who received the Ad26.COV2.S COVID-19 vaccine or a placebo.

The V and J genes are TRBV19 and TRBJ2-7, with 7 bases that match TRBD2. The germline CDR1 and CDR2 sequences are LNHDA and SQIVND (reference sequence). The CDR3 consists of 13 residues. Losses at the gene ends were 0 bases for V and 6 bases for J; bases not matched to a gene: 2. Written as DNA, the CDR3 is TGTGCCAGTAGTATAGAAGCGGGGCTCGAGCAGTACGTC. This sequence encodes CASSIEAGLEQYV.

Only a few counts were recorded for this clone. V usage is TRBV4-2 and J usage is TRBJ2-4; D gene ambiguous. In germline, CDR1 is LGHNA, CDR2 YNFKEQ. This CDR3 spans 13 amino acids. Trimming removed 1 base from V and 8 bases from J, with 9 bases in between. In nucleotides, the CDR3 is TGTGCCAGCAGCCAAGCCTTGGTGGACATTCAGTACTTC. It encodes CASSQALVDIQYF.

The chain is built from TRBV5-1 and TRBJ2-5; 12 bases line up with TRBD1. The CDR3 length is 15 residues. After removal of 5 bases from V and 7 bases from J, the junction contained 9 bases not matched to a gene. The V gene's germline CDR1 is SGHRS and CDR2 YFSETQ. This CDR3 reads CASSEGDRGLGTQYF. CDR3 sequence (DNA): TGCGCCAGCAGTGAGGGGGACAGGGGGCTCGGGACCCAGTACTTC.

The rearrangement joins TRBV21-1 to TRBJ2-7; the DNA was not used to check the table's D call, TRBD2. TRBV21-1 is given as a pseudogene. The CDR3 is 16 residues long. The CDR3 protein is CASSKGPCGSSYEQYV. The CDR3 DNA follows: TGTGCCAGCAGCAAAGGCCCCTGTGGTAGTTCCTACGAGCAGTACGTC.

This clone was detected a few times. The chain couples TRBV6-5 to TRBJ1-3; tentative D call: TRBD1 (5 bases). The length of the CDR3 is 15 residues. Per germline, CDR1 MNHEY and CDR2 SVGAGI. V shed 6 bases and J shed 3 bases, with 15 bases lying between them. The CDR3 bases are TGTGCCAGCAGACAATACAGGACCATTGGAAACACCATATATTTT. The encoded protein is CASRQYRTIGNTIYF.

CDR3 in amino acids: CASTPAGGAGGYTF. For the CDR3, the DNA is TGTGCCAGCACCCCTGCGGGGGGCGCGGGTGGCTACACCTTC. The V gene is TRBV7-2, the J gene TRBJ1-2; possibly TRBD1 for D (6 bases). CDR3 length: 14 residues. Trimming stripped 7 bases from V and 7 bases from J, with 19 bases between. CDR1 and CDR2 (germline): SGHTA, FQGNSA.

The chain joins TRBV11-3 to TRBJ1-4; D is undetermined. The germline V gene has CDR1 SGHNT and CDR2 YENEEA. The CDR3 length is 15 residues. V lost 1 base to trimming and J lost 0 bases, with 6 bases between them. DNA for the CDR3: TGTGCCAGCAGCTTAGGCGGCTCAACTAATGAAAAACTGTTTTTT. This translates into CASSLGGSTNEKLFF. The entire variable domain, with the rest obtained from reference TRBV11-3 and TRBJ1-4, is as follows: EAGVVQSPRYKIIEKKQPVAFWCNPISGHNTLYWYLQNLGQGPELLIRYENEEAVDDSQLPKDRFSAERLKGVDSTLKIQPAELGDSAVYLCASSLGGSTNEKLFFGSGTQLSVL.

The gene calls are TRBV6-5 and TRBJ2-5; unclear D gene. Germline V gene sequence: CDR1 MNHEY, CDR2 SVGAGI. This CDR3 comprises 14 residues. The V end was cut by 0 bases, the J end by 6 bases, with 11 bases between. The CDR3, as DNA: TGTGCCAGCAGTTACTCGATAGTCGGGCAGACCCAGTACTTC. Its translation is CASSYSIVGQTQYF.

The chain carries TRBV6-5 and TRBJ2-1, with D perhaps TRBD1 or TRBD2 (5 bases each). V was cut by 8 bases and J by 0 bases, with 14 bases left in between. CDR3 length equals 15 residues. Per the germline V gene, CDR1 is MNHEY and CDR2 is SVGAGI. CDR3 region: CASSEGPSSYNEQFF. The CDR3 DNA is TGTGCCAGCTCAGAGGGGCCTAGCTCCTACAATGAGCAGTTCTTC.

The chain couples TRBV24-1 to TRBJ1-5, with TRBD1 as a possible D gene (5 bases). Per germline, CDR1 KGHDR and CDR2 SFDVKD. Trimming stripped 4 bases from V and 5 bases from J, with 11 bases between. The CDR3 has 14 residues. The CDR3 is CATSDPGTYQPQHF. CDR3 sequence (DNA): TGTGCCACCAGTGACCCAGGGACCTATCAGCCCCAGCATTTT.

This clone has just one count. The chain couples TRBV7-9 to TRBJ2-3; D is unresolved. This CDR3 spans 13 amino acids. Germline values: CDR1 SEHNR, CDR2 FQNEAQ (reference sequence). Trimming left V 5 bases short and J 2 bases short, with 8 bases between. CDR3 nucleotide sequence: TGTGCCAGCAGCCCACCCCTCACAGATACGCAGTATTTT. This encodes CASSPPLTDTQYF.

The chain recombines TRBV14 with TRBJ2-5; possibly TRBD2 for D (5 bases). V dropped 0 bases and J dropped 5 bases, with 10 bases sitting between them. This CDR3 is built from 14 residues. Germline CDR1 reads SGHDN; CDR2 reads FVKESK. The CDR3 region has the DNA TGTGCCAGCAGCCAAGATTCGGGGAGTGAGACCCAGTACTTC. This gives the protein CASSQDSGSETQYF.

The rearrangement uses TRBV7-9 and TRBJ2-7; 9 bases are shared with TRBD1. The CDR3 covers 13 residues. Germline CDR1 is SEHNR and CDR2 is FQNEAQ (reference sequence). J was trimmed by 5 bases and V by 3 bases; bases with no gene match: 2. CDR3 DNA: TGTGCCAGCAGCTTTTGGGACAGGGACGAGCAGTACGTC. Residues: CASSFWDRDEQYV.

This clone was seen only once. CDR3 sequence reads: CASSLQGEATEAFF. DNA of the CDR3: TGTGCCAGCAGCTTACAGGGAGAGGCCACTGAAGCTTTCTTT. The chain recombines TRBV11-3 with TRBJ1-1, with D maybe TRBD1 (5 bases). Trimming shortened V by 2 bases and J by 4 bases, and 11 bases separated the two germline ends. Per the germline V gene, CDR1 is SGHNT and CDR2 is YENEEA. The CDR3 runs 14 residues.

The V call is TRBV7-2, the J call TRBJ1-2; D may be TRBD1 (5 bases). The CDR3 covers 18 residues. The V end was cut by 5 bases, the J end by 2 bases, with 24 bases between. The germline V gene encodes CDR1 SGHTA and CDR2 FQGNSA. This CDR3 reads CASSPQLRPGRENYGYTF. The CDR3 DNA reads TGTGCCAGCAGCCCCCAATTGCGTCCGGGGCGCGAGAACTATGGCTACACCTTC.

The chain couples TRBV18 to TRBJ2-7; 8 positions match TRBD2. Trimming at V came to 5 bases and at J to 5 bases, leaving 8 bases not matched to a gene. This CDR3 region has 14 residues. CDR1 is KGHSH, CDR2 LQKENI, per germline. The CDR3 nucleotides are TGTGCCAGCTCATCCCGGGAGGGGGAGGACGAGCAGTACGTC. Its translation is CASSSREGEDEQYV.

V usage is TRBV6-6 and J usage is TRBJ1-4, with 9 nucleotides matching TRBD1. This CDR3 has 17 amino acids. With 5 bases clipped from V and 7 bases from J, the junction kept 14 bases outside the gene matches. Germline V lookup: CDR1 MNHNY, CDR2 SVGAGI (reference sequence). The CDR3 is CASSPGTGLSLGEKLFF. CDR3 DNA sequence: TGTGCCAGCAGTCCCGGGACAGGGCTTAGTCTGGGTGAAAAACTGTTTTTT.

The chain is built from TRBV28 and TRBJ2-7, with 8 bases fitting TRBD1. The germline gives CDR1 MDHEN, CDR2 SYDVKM. Trimming at V came to 3 bases and at J to 7 bases, leaving 5 bases not matched to a gene. This CDR3 comprises 13 residues. The CDR3 sequence: CASSLTGEREQYF. The CDR3 nucleotides read TGTGCCAGCAGTTTGACAGGGGAGAGGGAGCAGTACTTC.

CDR3 sequence (DNA): TGTGCCAGCAGCTTGGGGCACACAGATACGCAGTATTTT. Translated: CASSLGHTDTQYF. This rearrangement joins TRBV5-6 to TRBJ2-3; D gene ambiguous. With 0 bases removed from V and 2 bases from J, the gap between germline ends came to 4 bases. The CDR3 spans 13 residues. Germline V gene sequence: CDR1 SGHDT, CDR2 YYEEEE.

This clone was recorded only once. V is TRBV7-2 and J is TRBJ1-2; D gene unclear. Germline assignment: CDR1 SGHTA and CDR2 FQGNSA. The CDR3 extends over 14 amino acids. V was pared by 2 bases and J by 2 bases, with 9 bases between. The CDR3 protein is CASSLLGPNYGYTF. Written as DNA, the CDR3 is TGTGCCAGCAGCTTACTCGGTCCCAACTATGGCTACACCTTC.

This chain joins TRBV3-1 (or the pseudogene TRBV3-2) and TRBJ2-7; D is ambiguous. Trimming took off 3 bases at V and 5 bases at J, with 20 bases between the two ends. The CDR3 has 16 amino acids. CDR1 LGHDT and CDR2 YNNKEL come from the germline V gene (reference sequence). The CDR3 DNA reads TGTGCCAGCAGCCACCCCCCCCGCACCGTGGTTGACGAGCAGTACGTC. Translation gives CASSHPPRTVVDEQYV.

The chain recombines TRBV7-9 with TRBJ2-5, with D maybe TRBD2 (5 bases). This CDR3 region has 15 residues. V was clipped by 1 base and J by 5 bases, with 14 bases between them. CDR1 is SEHNR, CDR2 FQNEAQ, per germline (reference sequence). The CDR3 loop is CASSLGHPSGETQYF. The CDR3 nucleotides are TGTGCCAGCAGCTTAGGACATCCCTCGGGGGAGACCCAGTACTTC.